This T cell receptor (beta chain) was obtained from a study of brain T cells in children with intractable seizures. Profiled with immunoSEQ multiplex PCR; TCRdb holds only in-frame clones, not every one. This sample carries around 80,000 clones, 91% of them seen once, and the ten largest clones take around 24%. The CDR3 loop spans 15 amino acids. Germline CDR1 and CDR2: SGDLS and YYNGEE. Trimming pared 3 bases from V and 5 bases from J, leaving 15 bases between. The genes are TRBV9 and TRBJ2-1; D ambiguous. The source was peripheral blood, collected at surgery. The receptor's source is a girl under 10 years old with Rasmussen encephalitis and intractable seizures. This CDR3 reads CASSAYDRAHNEQFF. In DNA form, the CDR3 reads TGTGCCAGCAGCGCCTATGACCGGGCCCACAATGAGCAGTTCTTC. The variable domain in full, completed from reference TRBV9 and TRBJ2-1, reads DSGVTQTPKHLITATGQRVTLRCSPRSGDLSVYWYQQSLDQGLQFLIQYYNGEERAKGNILERFSAQQFPDLHSELNLSSLELGDSALYFCASSAYDRAHNEQFFGPGTRLTVL.